The T cell receptor beta chain under discussion was sequenced for a study of lymphopenia after photon versus proton radiotherapy. General study points: Photon-treated patients lost naive T cells and TCR diversity; proton-treated stayed stable. Larger post-nadir TCR diversity loss correlated inversely with survival in deceased patients.

Concerning this clone itself: Its target is not known. A read error may produce the germline difference seen at one junction end.

TCRdb keeps only in-frame clones here, not all; method: immunoSEQ multiplex PCR. The repertoire holds some 44,000 clones, with roughly four fifths as singletons. Germline V gene lookup returns CDR1 SSHAT and CDR2 FNYEAQ (reference sequence). The CDR3 extends over 14 amino acids. This chain connects TRBV7-7 to TRBJ1-3; D is perhaps TRBD1 (6 bases). This specimen was peripheral blood, taken from a patient treated with proton-based radiotherapy. The sequence derives from a woman in her 70s with pancreatic cancer. The DNA of the CDR3 is TGTGCTAGCAAACAGGGTTCTTCATCGGACACCATATATTTT. Its protein product is CASKQGSSSDTIYF.